These T cell receptor beta chains were read from a single sample in a study of pediatric ulcerative colitis. The assay was immunoSEQ multiplex PCR, and TCRdb's table has in-frame clones only and misses some. The sample holds some 11,000 clones, 82% seen once. The material sequenced was gut tissue. Receptors were obtained from a girl between 10 and 17 years old who was a control in a study of pediatric ulcerative colitis. Both conserved end residues are part of each CDR3. The order of the fields is V gene, clone size, J gene, D gene, CDR3 DNA, CDR3 protein. A D gene is named only where the DNA matches it firmly. Clone size, where shown, is once, few, many, or a class for clones that have expanded.

TRBV10-2	few	TRBJ2-2	-	TGCGCCAGCAGCTTAGCGTACACCGGGGAGCTGTTTTTT	CASSLAYTGELFF
TRBV7-7	-	TRBJ2-2	TRBD2	TGTGCCAGCAGCCCGGGACTAGGATCGAACACCGGGGAGCTGTTTTTT	CASSPGLGSNTGELFF
TRBV4-2	-	TRBJ2-5	-	TGTGCCAGCAGCTACGGCAGCCAAGAGACCCAGTACTTC	CASSYGSQETQYF
TRBV19	-	TRBJ2-1	-	TGTGCCAGTAGTATTTTTTCTAACAATGAGCAGTTCTTC	CASSIFSNNEQFF
TRBV9	-	TRBJ2-3	-	TGTGCCAGCAGCGCCCGGGAAGGTTTAAGCACAGATACGCAGTATTTT	CASSAREGLSTDTQYF
TRBV6-6	-	TRBJ2-5	TRBD2	TGTGCCAGCAGTTACCAAGCGGGAGGCCTTGAGACCCAGTACTTC	CASSYQAGGLETQYF
TRBV18	-	TRBJ1-2	-	TGTGCCAGCTCAGAAGGGACATCTTTGACCGGCTACACCTTC	CASSEGTSLTGYTF
TRBV10-3	few	TRBJ2-3	-	TGTGCCATCAAGAAAGGAGCGGGTGATACGCAGTATTTT	CAIKKGAGDTQYF
TRBV6-4	once	TRBJ2-7	-	TGTGCCAGCAGTGACTCGATGTTTGCACAGGGACTCGAGCAGTACTTC	CASSDSMFAQGLEQYF
TRBV7-2	-	TRBJ1-2	TRBD1	TGTGCCAGCAGCTTGGGACAGATTAACTATGGCTACACCTTC	CASSLGQINYGYTF
TRBV2	once	TRBJ1-5	-	TGTGCCAGCAGTGCCAGGGGAGGAAATCAGCCCCAGCATTTT	CASSARGGNQPQHF
TRBV27	-	TRBJ2-7	-	TGTGCCAGCAGAGGGACGGACTACGAGCAGTACTTC	CASRGTDYEQYF
TRBV28	-	TRBJ1-2	-	TGTGCCAGCAGTCCCCCCGGGGAGGGCTATGGCTACACCTTC	CASSPPGEGYGYTF
TRBV2	-	TRBJ1-5	TRBD1	TGTGCCAGCAGTTCACTGACAGGGCCCGGCGCGATTAATTCCCAGGAGAGCAATCAGCCCCAGCATTTT	CASSSLTGPGAINSQESNQPQHF
TRBV29-1	-	TRBJ1-1	-	TGCAGCGTTGAAGATCAGGGTCCCCCTGAAGCTTTCTTT	CSVEDQGPPEAFF
TRBV7-2	-	TRBJ2-5	-	TGTGCCAGCAGCTATTCGACCGGACCCCAAGAGACCCAGTACTTC	CASSYSTGPQETQYF
TRBV29-1	-	TRBJ1-2	-	TGCAGCGTTGTACCCCCGGGACGGCAAGACTATGGCTACACCTTC	CSVVPPGRQDYGYTF
TRBV4-1	-	TRBJ2-7	-	TGCGCCAGCAGCCAAGCTTTGGGCTACGAGCAGTACTTC	CASSQALGYEQYF
TRBV7-9	-	TRBJ1-2	-	TGTGCCAGCAGCCCATATCTGGGTGGCTACACCTTC	CASSPYLGGYTF
TRBV5-1	-	TRBJ2-1	-	TGCGCCAGCAGCTCTGACGAAGGGAATGAGCAGTTCTTC	CASSSDEGNEQFF
TRBV5-4	-	TRBJ2-3	-	TGTGCCAGCAGCTTGGAGGCGGGAAGGACAGATACGCAGTATTTT	CASSLEAGRTDTQYF
TRBV27	-	TRBJ1-2	TRBD1	TGTGCCAGCAGGGCTAGGGACAGGGGAGTAGCTAACTATGGCTACACCTTC	CASRARDRGVANYGYTF
TRBV19	few	TRBJ1-5	-	TGTGCCAGTAGTATAGTGGGCGACAATCAGCCCCAGCATTTT	CASSIVGDNQPQHF
TRBV5-1	-	TRBJ2-5	-	TGCGCCAGCAGCTTGGCCGGGGGAGAGACCCAGTACTTC	CASSLAGGETQYF
TRBV7-3	-	TRBJ1-3	-	TGTGCCAGCAGCTTAAAGGGGGATGGAAACACCATATATTTT	CASSLKGDGNTIYF
TRBV4-1	-	TRBJ1-4	-	TGTGCCAGCAGCCAGGAAGGACAGCAGAATGAAAAACTGTTTTTT	CASSQEGQQNEKLFF
TRBV9	-	TRBJ2-2	-	TGTGCCAGCAGCGTCGGCCCGAACACCGGGGAGCTGTTTTTT	CASSVGPNTGELFF
TRBV2	-	TRBJ1-4	-	TGTGCCAGCAGTGAAATCCTCACCCCGGAAAAACTGTTTTTT	CASSEILTPEKLFF
TRBV27	once	TRBJ1-1	-	TGTGCCAGCAGTTTATCCACAGGCTACACTGAAGCTTTCTTT	CASSLSTGYTEAFF
TRBV6-5	-	TRBJ2-5	-	TGTGCCAGCATGCTCGGACAGCACCAAGAGACCCAGTACTTC	CASMLGQHQETQYF
TRBV4-3	-	TRBJ1-3	TRBD1	TGCGCCAGCAGCCAAGACTTCACAGGGGGTAGAAACACCATATATTTT	CASSQDFTGGRNTIYF
TRBV30	-	TRBJ2-5	-	TGTGCCTGGAGTGTAGGAAGGGGAGAGACCCAGTACTTC	CAWSVGRGETQYF
TRBV6-1	few	TRBJ1-3	-	TGTGCCAGCAGTGAGCAGGGAAACACCATATATTTT	CASSEQGNTIYF
TRBV2	large	TRBJ2-3	-	TGTGCCAGCAATAGGGGCGACACAGATACGCAGTATTTT	CASNRGDTDTQYF
TRBV19	-	TRBJ2-7	TRBD1	TGTGCCAGTAGCATGACAGGGGGCGGCGAGCAGTACTTC	CASSMTGGGEQYF